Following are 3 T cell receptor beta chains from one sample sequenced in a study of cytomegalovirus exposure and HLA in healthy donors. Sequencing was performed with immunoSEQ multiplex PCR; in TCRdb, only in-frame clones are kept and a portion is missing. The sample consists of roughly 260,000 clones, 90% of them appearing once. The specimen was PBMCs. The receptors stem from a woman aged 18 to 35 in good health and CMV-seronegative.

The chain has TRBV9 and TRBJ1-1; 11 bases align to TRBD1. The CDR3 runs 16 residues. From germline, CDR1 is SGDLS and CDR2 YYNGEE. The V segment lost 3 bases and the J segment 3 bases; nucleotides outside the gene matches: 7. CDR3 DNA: TGTGCCAGCAGCGAGGACAGGGGGCGAGAGGACACTGAAGCTTTCTTT. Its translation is CASSEDRGREDTEAFF.

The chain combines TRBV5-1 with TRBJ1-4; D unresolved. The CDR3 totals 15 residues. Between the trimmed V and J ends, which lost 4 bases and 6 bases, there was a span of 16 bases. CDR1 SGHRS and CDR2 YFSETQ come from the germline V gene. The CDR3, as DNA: TGCGCCAGCAGCGATTCTCCGGGGTTCGATGAAAAACTGTTTTTT. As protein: CASSDSPGFDEKLFF.

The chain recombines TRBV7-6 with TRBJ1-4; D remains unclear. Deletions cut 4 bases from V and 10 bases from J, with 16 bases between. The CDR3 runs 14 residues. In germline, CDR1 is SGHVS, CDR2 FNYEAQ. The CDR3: CASSSYQETGKLFF. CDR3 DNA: TGTGCCAGCAGCTCCTACCAAGAGACGGGAAAACTGTTTTTT.